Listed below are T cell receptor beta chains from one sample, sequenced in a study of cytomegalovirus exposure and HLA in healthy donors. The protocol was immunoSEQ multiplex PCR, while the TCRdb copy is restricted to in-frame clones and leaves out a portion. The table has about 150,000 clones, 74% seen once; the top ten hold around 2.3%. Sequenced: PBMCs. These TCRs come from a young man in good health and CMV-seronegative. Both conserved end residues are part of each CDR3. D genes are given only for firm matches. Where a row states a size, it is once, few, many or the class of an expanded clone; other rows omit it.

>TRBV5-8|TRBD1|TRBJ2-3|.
TGTGCCAGCAGCGCAGGACAGGTGAACACAGATACGCAGTATTTT
CASSAGQVNTDTQYF
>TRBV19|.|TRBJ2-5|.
TGTGCCAGTAGTACGACAGCTGGACGAGAGACCCAGTACTTC
CASSTTAGRETQYF
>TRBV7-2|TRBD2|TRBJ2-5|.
TGTGCCAGCACCAGCAGCGGGGCTCATCAAGAGACCCAGTACTTC
CASTSSGAHQETQYF
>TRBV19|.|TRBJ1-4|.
TGTGCCAGTAGTATAGACCAGGGGAAAAAACTGTTTTTT
CASSIDQGKKLFF
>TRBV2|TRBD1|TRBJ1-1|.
TGTGCCAGCAGTGAAGCTCCGACAGGGTCAGAAGCTTTCTTT
CASSEAPTGSEAFF
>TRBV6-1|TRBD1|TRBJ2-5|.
TGTGCCAGCAGTGGACAGGGGTACCAAGAGACCCAGTACTTC
CASSGQGYQETQYF
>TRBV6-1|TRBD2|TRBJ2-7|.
TGTGCCAGCAGGTCAGGGCCAGCGGGGATCTACGAGCAGTACTTC
CASRSGPAGIYEQYF
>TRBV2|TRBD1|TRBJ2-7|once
TGTGCCAGCAGTGAAAAGGGACAGGGGGTTGTGCAGTACTTC
CASSEKGQGVVQYF
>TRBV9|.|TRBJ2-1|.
TGTGCCAGCAGCGTAGTCTCTGGGCTCGGTGAGCAGTTCTTC
CASSVVSGLGEQFF
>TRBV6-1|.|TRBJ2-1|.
TGTGCCAGCAGTGTAACACAGTACAATGAGCAGTTCTTC
CASSVTQYNEQFF
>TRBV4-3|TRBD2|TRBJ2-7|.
TGCGCCAGCAGCCAAGGAGGGGTAGCGGGGGAGTACGAGCAGTACTTC
CASSQGGVAGEYEQYF
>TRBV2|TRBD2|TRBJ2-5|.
TGTGCCAGCAGTGAAAGCGGGGGGCGGGAGACCCAGTACTTC
CASSESGGRETQYF
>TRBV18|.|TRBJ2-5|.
TGTGCCAGCTCACCAGTATCTACAGAATCAAGAGAGACCCAGTACTTC
CASSPVSTESRETQYF
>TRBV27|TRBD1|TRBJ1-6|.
TGTGCCAGCAGTTTAACGGGAGGGGGCTCACCCCTCCACTTT
CASSLTGGGSPLHF
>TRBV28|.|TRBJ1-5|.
TGTGCCAGCAGTTTAGCTGGGGGCGCTTGGAATCAGCCCCAGCATTTT
CASSLAGGAWNQPQHF
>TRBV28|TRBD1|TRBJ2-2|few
TGTGCCAGCAGTTTAGTCGGGACAGGGGGAACCGGGGAGCTGTTTTTT
CASSLVGTGGTGELFF
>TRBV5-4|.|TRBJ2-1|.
TGTGCCAGCAGACCTAACAGAGAGTCCCAATACAATGAGCAGTTCTTC
CASRPNRESQYNEQFF
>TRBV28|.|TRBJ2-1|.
TGTGCCAGCAGTTTATCGGCAGACAACGAGCAGTTCTTC
CASSLSADNEQFF
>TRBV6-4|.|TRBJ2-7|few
TGTGCCAGCAGTGACTCCGCGGGTTTCAACGAGCAGTACTTC
CASSDSAGFNEQYF
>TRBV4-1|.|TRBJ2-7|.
TGCGCCCGCTACAGAGGGATCTACGAGCAGTACTTC
CARYRGIYEQYF
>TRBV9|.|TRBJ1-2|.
TGTGCCAGCAGCGTCGCAGCTGGTACGGCAGGGAGGGGCTACACCTTC
CASSVAAGTAGRGYTF
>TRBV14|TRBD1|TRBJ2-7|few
TGTGCCAGCAGCCAAGGACAGGGGGGCGAGCAGTACTTC
CASSQGQGGEQYF
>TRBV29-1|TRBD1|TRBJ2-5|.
TGCAGCGCTTCCCCGGGACAGGGAGAGACCCAGTACTTC
CSASPGQGETQYF
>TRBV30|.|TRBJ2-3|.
TGTGCCTGGAGCAGGGGACCTCCAGATACGCAGTATTTT
CAWSRGPPDTQYF